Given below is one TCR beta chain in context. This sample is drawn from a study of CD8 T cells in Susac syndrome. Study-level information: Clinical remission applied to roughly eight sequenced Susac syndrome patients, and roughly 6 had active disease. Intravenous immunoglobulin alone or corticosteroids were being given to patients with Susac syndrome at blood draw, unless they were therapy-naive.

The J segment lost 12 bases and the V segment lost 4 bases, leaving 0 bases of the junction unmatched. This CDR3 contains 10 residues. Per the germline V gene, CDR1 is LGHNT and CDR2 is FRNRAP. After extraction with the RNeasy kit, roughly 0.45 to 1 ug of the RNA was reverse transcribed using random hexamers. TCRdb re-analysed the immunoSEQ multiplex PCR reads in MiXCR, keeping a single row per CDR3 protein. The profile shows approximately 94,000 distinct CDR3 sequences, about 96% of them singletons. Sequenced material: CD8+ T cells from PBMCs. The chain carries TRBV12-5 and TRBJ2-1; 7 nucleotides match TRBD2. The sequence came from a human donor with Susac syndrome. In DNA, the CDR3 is TGTGCTAGTGGTTGGGGGGGGCAGTTCTTC. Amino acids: CASGWGGQFF.